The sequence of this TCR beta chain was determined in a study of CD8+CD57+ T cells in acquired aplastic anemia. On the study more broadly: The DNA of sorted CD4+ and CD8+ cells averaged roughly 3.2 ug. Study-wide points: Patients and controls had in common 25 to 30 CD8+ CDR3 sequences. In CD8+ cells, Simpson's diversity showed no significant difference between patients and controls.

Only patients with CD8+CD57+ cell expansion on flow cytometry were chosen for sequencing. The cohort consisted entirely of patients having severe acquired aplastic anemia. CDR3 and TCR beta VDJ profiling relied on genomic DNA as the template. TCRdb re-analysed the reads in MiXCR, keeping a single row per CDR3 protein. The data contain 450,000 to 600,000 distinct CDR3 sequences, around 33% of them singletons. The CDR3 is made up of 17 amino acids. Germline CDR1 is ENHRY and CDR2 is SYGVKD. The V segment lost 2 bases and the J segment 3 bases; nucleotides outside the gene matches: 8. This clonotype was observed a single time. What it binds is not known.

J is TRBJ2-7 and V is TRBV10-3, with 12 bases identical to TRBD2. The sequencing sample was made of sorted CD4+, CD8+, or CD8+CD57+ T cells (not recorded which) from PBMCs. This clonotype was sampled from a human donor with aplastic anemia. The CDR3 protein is CAISEPKGLAGSYEQYF. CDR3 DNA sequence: TGTGCCATCAGTGAGCCAAAAGGACTAGCGGGGAGCTACGAGCAGTACTTC.